A selection of T cell receptor beta chains follows, all from one sample in a study of OX40 agonist ivuxolimab in advanced cancers. Clones were read by immunoSEQ multiplex PCR, and TCRdb kept only the in-frame ones, dropping some. The data contain about 73,000 clones, around nine tenths of them singletons. The material was CD4+ or CD8+ T cells sorted from blood, obtained in a trial of the OX40 agonist ivuxolimab. Receptors originate from an adult with an advanced solid tumor such as melanoma, head and neck, liver or kidney cancer. The CDR3 runs from the conserved cysteine through the conserved F or W. Fields, in order: clone size, J gene, V gene, D gene, CDR3 protein, CDR3 DNA. The D gene is left open where the match is weak. Part of the rows lack a size; the others show once, few, many or a class for expanded clones.

clone_size: NA; j_call: TRBJ2-7; v_call: TRBV7-9; d_call: NA; cdr3_aa: CASSLAFSGLKQYF; cdr3_nt: TGTGCCAGCAGCTTAGCGTTTTCGGGGTTGAAGCAGTACTTC
clone_size: few; j_call: TRBJ1-1; v_call: TRBV5-5; d_call: NA; cdr3_aa: CASSLSGGNTEAFF; cdr3_nt: TGTGCCAGCAGCTTGTCAGGTGGGAACACTGAAGCTTTCTTT
clone_size: NA; j_call: TRBJ2-5; v_call: TRBV9; d_call: TRBD2; cdr3_aa: CASSVGLASGGETQYF; cdr3_nt: TGTGCCAGCAGCGTAGGTCTGGCTAGCGGGGGGGAGACCCAGTACTTC
clone_size: NA; j_call: TRBJ1-2; v_call: TRBV6-1; d_call: NA; cdr3_aa: CASSEAGSSYGYTF; cdr3_nt: TGTGCCAGCAGTGAAGCGGGGAGCAGCTATGGCTACACCTTC
clone_size: few; j_call: TRBJ1-5; v_call: TRBV19; d_call: NA; cdr3_aa: CASSSTGGNQPQHF; cdr3_nt: TGTGCCAGTAGTTCGACCGGTGGGAATCAGCCCCAGCATTTT
clone_size: NA; j_call: TRBJ2-2; v_call: TRBV6-4; d_call: TRBD1; cdr3_aa: CASRDTDRVFAGELFF; cdr3_nt: TGTGCCAGCCGCGACACCGACAGGGTATTCGCCGGGGAGCTGTTTTTT
clone_size: NA; j_call: TRBJ2-1; v_call: TRBV19; d_call: TRBD1; cdr3_aa: CASSILGRGLNNEQFF; cdr3_nt: TGTGCCAGTAGTATCCTCGGCAGGGGGCTTAACAATGAGCAGTTCTTC
clone_size: NA; j_call: TRBJ2-7; v_call: TRBV25-1; d_call: TRBD1; cdr3_aa: CASSPQGVGYEQYF; cdr3_nt: TGTGCCAGCAGTCCGCAGGGGGTGGGGTACGAGCAGTACTTC
clone_size: medium-sized; j_call: TRBJ1-1; v_call: TRBV27; d_call: NA; cdr3_aa: CASSFRPGSTEAFF; cdr3_nt: TGTGCCAGCAGTTTCAGGCCCGGGAGTACTGAAGCTTTCTTT
clone_size: NA; j_call: TRBJ2-3; v_call: TRBV5-5; d_call: NA; cdr3_aa: CASSLGVTSRTDTQYF; cdr3_nt: TGTGCCAGCAGCTTGGGGGTTACTTCTCGAACAGATACGCAGTATTTT
clone_size: NA; j_call: TRBJ1-3; v_call: TRBV7-2; d_call: NA; cdr3_aa: CASSLVANPAGNTIYF; cdr3_nt: TGTGCCAGCAGCTTAGTCGCCAACCCTGCTGGAAACACCATATATTTT
clone_size: NA; j_call: TRBJ1-5; v_call: TRBV5-1; d_call: NA; cdr3_aa: CASSPGDAGYQPQHF; cdr3_nt: TGCGCCAGCAGCCCGGGGGATGCAGGTTATCAGCCCCAGCATTTT
clone_size: NA; j_call: TRBJ2-1; v_call: TRBV30; d_call: TRBD2; cdr3_aa: CAWSVIPSGSSEQFF; cdr3_nt: TGTGCCTGGAGTGTAATACCTAGCGGGAGTAGTGAGCAGTTCTTC
clone_size: once; j_call: TRBJ2-3; v_call: TRBV5-4; d_call: TRBD2; cdr3_aa: CASSPKRGITDTQYF; cdr3_nt: TGTGCCAGCAGCCCAAAGCGGGGGATCACAGATACGCAGTATTTT
clone_size: once; j_call: TRBJ2-1; v_call: TRBV5-1; d_call: NA; cdr3_aa: CASSLNTEYNEQFF; cdr3_nt: TGCGCCAGCAGCTTAAATACTGAGTACAATGAGCAGTTCTTC
clone_size: NA; j_call: TRBJ2-7; v_call: TRBV6-1; d_call: TRBD1; cdr3_aa: CASKRQGNYEQYF; cdr3_nt: TGTGCCAGCAAACGACAGGGAAACTACGAGCAGTACTTC
clone_size: NA; j_call: TRBJ2-1; v_call: TRBV25-1; d_call: NA; cdr3_aa: CASGGRSSYNEQFF; cdr3_nt: TGTGCCTCAGGAGGCCGAAGCTCCTACAATGAGCAGTTCTTC
clone_size: NA; j_call: TRBJ1-3; v_call: TRBV11-3; d_call: NA; cdr3_aa: CASSLRGQSGNTIYF; cdr3_nt: TGTGCCAGCAGCTTACGGGGGCAATCTGGAAACACCATATATTTT
clone_size: NA; j_call: TRBJ1-3; v_call: TRBV11-3; d_call: TRBD1; cdr3_aa: CASSLTGHGNTIYF; cdr3_nt: TGTGCCAGCAGCTTGACAGGGCACGGAAACACCATATATTTT
clone_size: NA; j_call: TRBJ1-1; v_call: TRBV5-1; d_call: NA; cdr3_aa: CASSLPHRAKGFGNTEAFF; cdr3_nt: TGCGCCAGCAGCTTACCGCACAGGGCGAAGGGGTTTGGGAACACTGAAGCTTTCTTT
clone_size: NA; j_call: TRBJ1-2; v_call: TRBV11-3; d_call: TRBD1; cdr3_aa: CASSLGPTGSYGGYTF; cdr3_nt: TGTGCCAGCAGCTTAGGCCCGACAGGGTCATACGGTGGCTACACCTTC
clone_size: NA; j_call: TRBJ1-2; v_call: TRBV11-2; d_call: NA; cdr3_aa: CASSSLRGRNYGYTF; cdr3_nt: TGTGCCAGCAGCTCACTTCGGGGGAGAAACTATGGCTACACCTTC
clone_size: NA; j_call: TRBJ2-7; v_call: TRBV19; d_call: TRBD1; cdr3_aa: CASSWPGQGLYEQYF; cdr3_nt: TGTGCCAGTAGCTGGCCGGGACAGGGTCTCTACGAGCAGTACTTC
clone_size: NA; j_call: TRBJ1-5; v_call: TRBV18; d_call: TRBD1; cdr3_aa: CASSSTGDKSQPQHF; cdr3_nt: TGTGCCAGCTCTTCAACAGGGGATAAGAGTCAGCCCCAGCATTTT
clone_size: NA; j_call: TRBJ1-2; v_call: TRBV6-5; d_call: NA; cdr3_aa: CASSYGQTNYGYTF; cdr3_nt: TGTGCCAGCAGTTACGGACAGACTAACTATGGCTACACCTTC
clone_size: NA; j_call: TRBJ2-1; v_call: TRBV2; d_call: TRBD2; cdr3_aa: CASSERRESNEQFF; cdr3_nt: TGTGCCAGCAGTGAAAGGCGGGAGTCCAATGAGCAGTTCTTC
clone_size: NA; j_call: TRBJ2-1; v_call: TRBV10-3; d_call: NA; cdr3_aa: CAISVKDHEQFF; cdr3_nt: TGTGCCATCAGTGTAAAGGACCATGAGCAGTTCTTC
clone_size: NA; j_call: TRBJ2-2; v_call: TRBV2; d_call: NA; cdr3_aa: CASRFARNTGELFF; cdr3_nt: TGTGCCAGCAGGTTTGCCAGAAACACCGGGGAGCTGTTTTTT
clone_size: NA; j_call: TRBJ1-5; v_call: TRBV28; d_call: NA; cdr3_aa: CASSLIAPWGNQPQHF; cdr3_nt: TGTGCCAGCAGTTTAATAGCCCCGTGGGGCAATCAGCCCCAGCATTTT
clone_size: NA; j_call: TRBJ1-2; v_call: TRBV6-5; d_call: NA; cdr3_aa: CASRGIGRGGYTF; cdr3_nt: TGTGCCAGCAGAGGGATAGGCCGGGGTGGCTACACCTTC
clone_size: NA; j_call: TRBJ1-2; v_call: TRBV5-1; d_call: NA; cdr3_aa: CASAVTDGANYGYTF; cdr3_nt: TGCGCCAGCGCGGTGACGGACGGAGCTAACTATGGCTACACCTTC
clone_size: once; j_call: TRBJ2-2; v_call: TRBV19; d_call: NA; cdr3_aa: CASQSSRQGTGELFF; cdr3_nt: TGTGCCAGCCAGAGTAGTCGGCAGGGCACCGGGGAGCTGTTTTTT
clone_size: NA; j_call: TRBJ2-3; v_call: TRBV2; d_call: NA; cdr3_aa: CASSGLSRSTDTQYF; cdr3_nt: TGTGCCAGCAGTGGACTATCCCGGAGCACAGATACGCAGTATTTT
clone_size: NA; j_call: TRBJ1-4; v_call: TRBV6-5; d_call: NA; cdr3_aa: CASSSAGAGSEKLFF; cdr3_nt: TGTGCCAGCAGTTCGGCAGGGGCCGGGAGTGAAAAACTGTTTTTT
clone_size: NA; j_call: TRBJ2-1; v_call: TRBV10-3; d_call: NA; cdr3_aa: CAISEPGLLSYNEQFF; cdr3_nt: TGTGCCATCAGTGAGCCGGGCCTACTCTCCTACAATGAGCAGTTCTTC
clone_size: few; j_call: TRBJ1-2; v_call: TRBV20-1; d_call: NA; cdr3_aa: CSASNYGYTF; cdr3_nt: TGCAGTGCTTCCAACTATGGCTACACCTTC
clone_size: NA; j_call: TRBJ2-7; v_call: TRBV28; d_call: NA; cdr3_aa: CASRSGDPYAYEQYF; cdr3_nt: TGTGCCAGCAGGTCAGGGGACCCTTACGCCTACGAGCAGTACTTC
clone_size: NA; j_call: TRBJ2-4; v_call: TRBV11-2; d_call: NA; cdr3_aa: CASSPPTGAKNIQYF; cdr3_nt: TGTGCCAGCAGCCCTCCAACAGGGGCCAAAAACATTCAGTACTTC
clone_size: NA; j_call: TRBJ2-7; v_call: TRBV6-5; d_call: TRBD1; cdr3_aa: CASGRTGGYEQYF; cdr3_nt: TGTGCCAGCGGCCGGACAGGGGGCTACGAGCAGTACTTC
clone_size: NA; j_call: TRBJ2-1; v_call: TRBV27; d_call: NA; cdr3_aa: CASTLAGEQFF; cdr3_nt: TGTGCCAGCACGCTGGCGGGTGAGCAGTTCTTC
clone_size: NA; j_call: TRBJ1-3; v_call: TRBV5-1; d_call: NA; cdr3_aa: CASSFDSPSSGNTIYF; cdr3_nt: TGCGCCAGCAGCTTCGACTCCCCCAGCTCTGGAAACACCATATATTTT
clone_size: NA; j_call: TRBJ2-6; v_call: TRBV4-2; d_call: NA; cdr3_aa: CASSQDYGQPGANVLTF; cdr3_nt: TGTGCCAGCAGCCAAGACTACGGGCAACCTGGGGCCAACGTCCTGACTTTC
clone_size: NA; j_call: TRBJ2-1; v_call: TRBV4-1; d_call: TRBD2; cdr3_aa: CASSQGLVPGTTNEQFF; cdr3_nt: TGCGCCAGCAGCCAAGGCTTAGTTCCCGGGACTACCAATGAGCAGTTCTTC
clone_size: NA; j_call: TRBJ2-7; v_call: TRBV9; d_call: NA; cdr3_aa: CASSPRPNYEQYF; cdr3_nt: TGTGCCAGCAGCCCGAGACCGAATTACGAGCAGTACTTC
clone_size: NA; j_call: TRBJ1-1; v_call: TRBV28; d_call: NA; cdr3_aa: CASSFSSDSRMNTEAFF; cdr3_nt: TGTGCCAGCAGTTTCTCCTCGGACAGTCGGATGAACACTGAAGCTTTCTTT
clone_size: NA; j_call: TRBJ1-1; v_call: TRBV6-5; d_call: NA; cdr3_aa: CASSYRQGTEAFF; cdr3_nt: TGTGCCAGCAGTTACCGGCAGGGCACTGAAGCTTTCTTT
clone_size: NA; j_call: TRBJ2-7; v_call: TRBV7-9; d_call: TRBD1; cdr3_aa: CASSTGQASYEQYF; cdr3_nt: TGTGCCAGCAGCACGGGACAGGCCTCCTACGAGCAGTACTTC
clone_size: NA; j_call: TRBJ1-1; v_call: TRBV7-2; d_call: NA; cdr3_aa: CASSPRASGEAFF; cdr3_nt: TGTGCCAGCAGCCCACGGGCCAGCGGTGAAGCTTTCTTT
clone_size: NA; j_call: TRBJ2-5; v_call: TRBV6-5; d_call: TRBD1; cdr3_aa: CASSQGQKQETQYF; cdr3_nt: TGTGCCAGCAGTCAGGGACAGAAACAAGAGACCCAGTACTTC
clone_size: once; j_call: TRBJ1-2; v_call: TRBV4-1; d_call: TRBD1; cdr3_aa: CASSQAPGQVYGYTF; cdr3_nt: TGCGCCAGCAGCCAGGCACCGGGACAGGTCTATGGCTACACCTTC
clone_size: NA; j_call: TRBJ2-2; v_call: TRBV4-2; d_call: TRBD2; cdr3_aa: CASSPIAGAGELFF; cdr3_nt: TGTGCCAGCAGCCCGATAGCGGGAGCCGGGGAGCTGTTTTTT
clone_size: NA; j_call: TRBJ1-5; v_call: TRBV10-3; d_call: TRBD1; cdr3_aa: CAISGSGQGEGQPQHF; cdr3_nt: TGTGCCATCAGTGGTTCGGGACAGGGAGAGGGACAGCCCCAGCATTTT
clone_size: once; j_call: TRBJ1-1; v_call: TRBV7-9; d_call: NA; cdr3_aa: CASSPLGGIGEAFF; cdr3_nt: TGTGCCAGCAGTCCTCTCGGGGGCATTGGTGAAGCTTTCTTT
clone_size: few; j_call: TRBJ1-1; v_call: TRBV27; d_call: NA; cdr3_aa: CASSLVQGLNTEAFF; cdr3_nt: TGTGCCAGCAGTTTAGTCCAGGGCTTGAACACTGAAGCTTTCTTT
clone_size: few; j_call: TRBJ1-5; v_call: TRBV28; d_call: NA; cdr3_aa: CASSLPQGWDPQHF; cdr3_nt: TGTGCCAGCAGTTTGCCACAGGGTTGGGATCCCCAGCATTTT
clone_size: NA; j_call: TRBJ2-7; v_call: TRBV6-5; d_call: NA; cdr3_aa: CASSYKVGIPSYEQYF; cdr3_nt: TGTGCCAGCAGTTACAAGGTCGGGATCCCATCCTACGAGCAGTACTTC
clone_size: NA; j_call: TRBJ2-7; v_call: TRBV28; d_call: NA; cdr3_aa: CASRGPYEQYF; cdr3_nt: TGTGCCAGCAGGGGACCCTACGAGCAGTACTTC